One sample yielded the 26 T cell receptor beta chains listed below, sequenced in a study of control samples from healthy donors and cancer patients. TCRdb's table, derived via immunoSEQ multiplex PCR, lists solely in-frame clones and lacks some. The repertoire has some 120,000 clones, roughly 86% of them found once; the top ten carry roughly 2.8%. Sequencing was performed on blood. The receptor set was obtained from a man in his sixties in good health.

The chain carries TRBV19 and TRBJ2-3; 7 bases fit TRBD1. V shed 1 base and J 0 bases; nucleotides not matched to a gene: 1. The CDR3 extends over 15 amino acids. Germline loops: CDR1 LNHDA, CDR2 SQIVND (reference sequence). The CDR3 DNA reads TGTGCCAGTAGTATAGCGACAGGGAGCACAGATACGCAGTATTTT. Its protein is CASSIATGSTDTQYF.

The CDR3 protein is CASSVRQGARGNTIYF. CDR3 nucleotides: TGTGCCAGCAGTGTAAGACAGGGGGCGCGTGGAAACACCATATATTTT. This sequence joins TRBV28 and TRBJ1-3, with TRBD1 matching over 10 bases. V shed 5 bases, J shed 3 bases, and the junction held 7 bases outside the gene matches. The germline CDR1 and CDR2 sequences are MDHEN and SYDVKM. CDR3 length: 16 amino acids. Full variable domain (remainder filled in from reference TRBV28 and TRBJ1-3): DVKVTQSSRYLVKRTGEKVFLECVQDMDHENMFWYRQDPGLGLRLIYFSYDVKMKEKGDIPEGYSVSREKKERFSLILESASTNQTSMYLCASSVRQGARGNTIYFGEGSWLTVV.

The chain joins TRBV7-8 to TRBJ2-1; D unresolved. Per the germline V gene, CDR1 is SGHVS and CDR2 is FQNEAQ. V dropped 3 bases and J dropped 6 bases, with 9 bases sitting between them. The CDR3 is 13 amino acids. CDR3 nucleotide sequence: TGTGCCAGCAGCTTTTTCCGCTCCAATGAGCAGTTCTTC. The encoded protein is CASSFFRSNEQFF.

The chain uses TRBV30 and TRBJ1-1; 10 bases match TRBD1. Germline loops: CDR1 GTSNPN, CDR2 SVGIG (reference sequence). J was trimmed by 5 bases and V by 5 bases; bases with no gene match: 11. This CDR3 has 15 residues. The CDR3 sequence: CAWAPPDRGLTEAFF. Here the CDR3 DNA reads TGTGCCTGGGCCCCCCCCGACAGGGGGCTAACTGAAGCTTTCTTT.

The genes are TRBV18 and TRBJ2-3; D may match TRBD1 or TRBD2 (5 bases each). Trimming took off 6 bases at V and 3 bases at J, with 13 bases between the two ends. Per the germline V gene, CDR1 is KGHSH and CDR2 is LQKENI. The CDR3 has 14 amino acids. This CDR3 reads CASSITGLTDTQYF. The CDR3 nucleotides read TGTGCCAGCTCCATCACAGGACTTACAGATACGCAGTATTTT.

This clone showed up just a few times. The V gene is TRBV7-6, the J gene TRBJ2-2, with TRBD1 identical over 11 bases. V lost 3 bases and J lost 6; bases outside the gene matches: 3. CDR1 and CDR2 (germline): SGHVS, FNYEAQ. The CDR3 length is 15 residues. The DNA of the CDR3 is TGTGCCAGCAGCTTGGGACAGGGGGGTCCCGGGGAGCTGTTTTTT. This sequence encodes CASSLGQGGPGELFF. Drawing the rest from reference TRBV7-6 and TRBJ2-2, the complete variable domain is GAGVSQSPRYKVTKRGQDVALRCDPISGHVSLYWYRQALGQGPEFLTYFNYEAQQDKSGLPNDRFSAERPEGSISTLTIQRTEQRDSAMYRCASSLGQGGPGELFFGEGSRLTVL.

CDR3: CASSPPFPASTDTQYF. The DNA for the CDR3 is TGTGCCAGCAGTCCCCCCTTTCCCGCTAGCACAGATACGCAGTATTTT. The chain is built from TRBV7-2 and TRBJ2-3, with D uncertain. The V and J ends lost 6 bases and 0 bases respectively, with 16 bases between them. Per the germline V gene, CDR1 is SGHTA and CDR2 is FQGNSA. This CDR3 comprises 16 residues.

This chain links TRBV15 with TRBJ1-5; unclear D gene. The germline V gene has CDR1 LNHNV and CDR2 YYDKDF (reference sequence). V was cut by 0 bases and J by 3 bases, with 9 bases left in between. The CDR3 has 15 amino acids. CDR3 protein: CATSREAADNQPQHF. The CDR3 coding sequence is TGTGCCACCAGCAGAGAGGCGGCAGACAATCAGCCCCAGCATTTT.

V is TRBV6-5 and J is TRBJ2-7; TRBD1 matches 7 bases. The V gene's germline CDR1 is MNHEY and CDR2 SVGAGI. The junction had 10 bases not matched to a gene; V was cut back by 5 bases and J by 9 bases. This CDR3 has 13 amino acids. CDR3 amino acids: CASSPRQGQRQYF. As DNA, the CDR3 is TGTGCCAGCAGTCCAAGACAGGGCCAGCGGCAGTACTTC.

The chain uses TRBV19 and TRBJ1-5; 8 positions agree with TRBD1. CDR1 and CDR2 (germline): LNHDA, SQIVND (reference sequence). The CDR3 runs to 13 residues. Trimming removed 8 bases from V and 7 bases from J; junction bases left unmatched: 7. The CDR3 DNA reads TGTGCCAGTTGCGGCCAGGGGGCACAGCCCCAGCATTTT. It translates to CASCGQGAQPQHF. The full variable domain, its missing parts supplied by reference TRBV19 and TRBJ1-5, is DGGITQSPKYLFRKEGQNVTLSCEQNLNHDAMYWYRQDPGQGLRLIYYSQIVNDFQKGDIAEGYSVSREKKESFPLTVTSAQKNPTAFYLCASCGQGAQPQHFGDGTRLSIL.

This chain links TRBV5-1 with TRBJ2-5, with 10 bases fitting TRBD1. The CDR3 runs 16 residues. V shed 2 bases and J 7 bases; nucleotides not matched to a gene: 11. Looked up from germline, CDR1 is SGHRS and CDR2 is YFSETQ. The CDR3 protein is CASSLTGTGVVGTQYF. Here the CDR3 DNA reads TGCGCCAGCAGCTTAACCGGGACAGGGGTCGTTGGGACCCAGTACTTC. Complete variable domain (other parts from reference TRBV5-1 and TRBJ2-5): KAGVTQTPRYLIKTRGQQVTLSCSPISGHRSVSWYQQTPGQGLQFLFEYFSETQRNKGNFPGRFSGRQFSNSRSEMNVSTLELGDSALYLCASSLTGTGVVGTQYFGPGTRLLVL.

This clone has just one count. The chain recombines TRBV7-9 with TRBJ1-2; no reliable D call. The CDR3 spans 16 residues. The ends were cut back, 0 bases at V and 1 base at J, with 12 bases in the middle. Germline CDR1 and CDR2: SEHNR and FQNEAQ (reference sequence). Here the CDR3 reads CASSLAAGHLNYGYTF. The CDR3, as DNA: TGTGCCAGCAGCTTAGCTGCAGGTCACCTTAACTATGGCTACACCTTC.

The genes are TRBV25-1 and TRBJ2-4; D remains unclear. V shed 2 bases and J shed 4 bases, with 12 bases lying between them. The CDR3 spans 15 residues. Germline assignment: CDR1 MGHDK and CDR2 SYGVNS. The CDR3 nucleotides are TGTGCCAGCAGTGAAGTGCTGTGGTCAAAAAACATTCAGTACTTC. Amino acid sequence: CASSEVLWSKNIQYF.

The chain is built from TRBV7-2 and TRBJ2-1, with TRBD2 matching 7 bases. This CDR3 comprises 14 residues. Germline V lookup: CDR1 SGHTA, CDR2 FQGNSA. Trimming cost V 4 bases and J 0 bases; bases outside gene matches: 0. The CDR3 reads CASSWDYSYNEQFF. CDR3 nucleotides: TGTGCCAGCAGCTGGGACTACTCCTACAATGAGCAGTTCTTC.

The chain is built from TRBV6-6 and TRBJ2-5, with D perhaps TRBD1 or TRBD2 (5 bases each). Trimming left V 6 bases short and J 2 bases short, with 16 bases between. Germline CDR1 reads MNHNY; CDR2 reads SVGAGI (reference sequence). CDR3 length: 15 amino acids. The CDR3 here is CASRFNQGRQETQYF. CDR3 sequence (DNA): TGTGCCAGCAGGTTTAATCAGGGACGTCAAGAGACCCAGTACTTC.

This clone was observed once. The gene calls are TRBV16 and TRBJ2-1; 9 nucleotides align to TRBD1. CDR3 length: 14 amino acids. V dropped 4 bases and J dropped 4; count of bases not matched to a gene: 2. Germline lookup yields CDR1 KGHSY and CDR2 FQNENV. CDR3 residues: CASSPGQGYNEQFF. The CDR3 coding sequence is TGTGCCAGCAGCCCGGGACAGGGTTACAATGAGCAGTTCTTC. Filled out from reference TRBV16 and TRBJ2-1, the complete variable domain reads GEEVAQTPKHLVRGEGQKAKLYCAPIKGHSYVFWYQQVLKNEFKFLISFQNENVFDETGMPKERFSAKCLPNSPCSLEIQATKLEDSAVYFCASSPGQGYNEQFFGPGTRLTVL.

This rearrangement joins TRBV11-2 to TRBJ2-3; D ambiguous. Germline V gene data show CDR1 as SGHAT and CDR2 as FQNNGV. The V and J ends lost 4 bases and 2 bases respectively, with 13 bases between them. CDR3 length: 15 amino acids. As DNA, the CDR3 is TGTGCCAGCAGCTCTCGGACGGGTATCACAGATACGCAGTATTTT. This codes for CASSSRTGITDTQYF.

V and J are TRBV14 and TRBJ1-6; D gene unclear. Germline-derived CDR1 and CDR2 are SGHDN and FVKESK. The CDR3 covers 14 residues. V was shortened by 0 bases and J by 10 bases, with 10 bases between the two germline ends. CDR3 amino acids: CASSQDLSPSPLHF. The DNA of the CDR3 is TGTGCCAGCAGCCAAGACCTATCCCCATCACCCCTCCACTTT. Variable domain in full (rest from reference TRBV14 and TRBJ1-6): EAGVTQFPSHSVIEKGQTVTLRCDPISGHDNLYWYRRVMGKEIKFLLHFVKESKQDESGMPNNRFLAERTGGTYSTLKVQPAELEDSGVYFCASSQDLSPSPLHFGNGTRLTVT.

J is TRBJ2-7 and V is TRBV4-3; 7 nucleotides agree with TRBD1. V lost 1 base and J lost 1; bases outside the gene matches: 1. The CDR3 spans 14 residues. Germline values: CDR1 LGHNA, CDR2 YSLEER. CDR3 residues: CASSQGQGSYEQYF. In nucleotides, the CDR3 is TGCGCCAGCAGCCAAGGACAGGGATCCTACGAGCAGTACTTC.

The rearrangement joins TRBV2 to TRBJ2-6, with D possibly matching TRBD1 (6 bases). The CDR3 sequence is 14 residues long. With 10 bases removed from V and 1 base from J, the gap between germline ends came to 11 bases. Per germline, CDR1 SNHLY and CDR2 FYNNEI. CDR3 loop: CAINRVSGANVLTF. CDR3 DNA sequence: TGTGCCATTAACAGGGTTTCTGGGGCCAACGTCCTGACTTTC.

The chain couples TRBV7-2 to TRBJ2-5, with 7 bases identical to TRBD1. Germline trimming cut 5 bases from V and 5 bases from J; bases unmatched to any gene: 8. The CDR3 loop spans 14 amino acids. Looked up from germline, CDR1 is SGHTA and CDR2 is FQGNSA. DNA for the CDR3: TGTGCCAGCAGCCCACAAAGGGGGCTGGAGACCCAGTACTTC. Its protein is CASSPQRGLETQYF.

The chain links TRBV5-1 to TRBJ2-7; no clear D gene. The germline gives CDR1 SGHRS, CDR2 YFSETQ. V was pared by 1 base and J by 7 bases, with 15 bases between. The CDR3 spans 14 residues. CDR3 nucleotides: TGCGCCAGCAGCTTGCTCACGGGTCCGAGAGAGCAGTACTTC. Translating it yields CASSLLTGPREQYF.

This chain joins TRBV19 and TRBJ1-5, with D possibly matching TRBD1 (5 bases). Germline CDR1 is LNHDA and CDR2 is SQIVND (reference sequence). Trimming cost V 2 bases and J 7 bases, with 9 bases left between them. The CDR3 has 13 residues. CDR3 coding DNA: TGTGCCAGTAGTATAAGGGGCGGGCAGCCCCAGCATTTT. It yields the protein CASSIRGGQPQHF.

J is TRBJ1-1 and V is TRBV18; 8 bases match TRBD1. Germline CDR1 reads KGHSH; CDR2 reads LQKENI. V shed 2 bases and J 1 base; nucleotides not matched to a gene: 3. The CDR3 has 15 amino acids. DNA of the CDR3: TGTGCCAGCTCACCAAACAGGGGGGGGAACACTGAAGCTTTCTTT. Translating gives CASSPNRGGNTEAFF.

Only a few counts were recorded for this clone. The chain combines TRBV11-3 with TRBJ2-7; D might be TRBD2 (6 bases). Germline loops: CDR1 SGHNT, CDR2 YENEEA. V shed 0 bases and J shed 7 bases, with 19 bases lying between them. This CDR3 is built from 16 residues. This chain's CDR3 is CASSLDGIELAGEQYF. CDR3 DNA: TGTGCCAGCAGCTTAGACGGAATCGAACTAGCAGGGGAGCAGTACTTC.

The genes are TRBV5-1 and TRBJ1-3; 11 nucleotides line up with TRBD1. Germline CDR1 reads SGHRS; CDR2 reads YFSETQ. The CDR3 has 15 residues. Losses at the gene ends were 5 bases for V and 3 bases for J; bases not matched to a gene: 4. The CDR3 here is CASRPGTGGGNTIYF. CDR3 DNA: TGCGCCAGCAGACCTGGGACAGGGGGTGGAAACACCATATATTTT.